Sequencing of this T cell receptor (beta chain) was carried out in a study of blood T cell repertoires in COVID-19. The CDR3 covers 15 residues. Deletions cut 6 bases from V and 5 bases from J, with 16 bases between. Germline lookup yields CDR1 SEHNR and CDR2 FQNEAQ (reference sequence). How the authors handled the data: How many nucleated cells were present was estimated from reference gene primer amplification. TCRdb keeps only in-frame clones here, not all; method: immunoSEQ multiplex PCR. That table supplies the V and J calls and clone size; D and trimming were determined from the DNA. The profile shows some 460,000 clones, around 90% of them singletons.

The sequence came from a woman aged 18-35 years with acute COVID-19. Sequenced input: PBMCs or T cells enriched from blood (not recorded which). The chain recombines TRBV7-9 with TRBJ1-4; D call uncertain. The CDR3 DNA reads TGTGCCAGCAGTACCTCTTCCCGCGAAAATGAAAAACTGTTTTTT. It is translated as CASSTSSRENEKLFF. Supplemented by reference TRBV7-9 and TRBJ1-4, the full variable domain reads DTGVSQNPRHKITKRGQNVTFRCDPISEHNRLYWYRQTLGQGPEFLTYFQNEAQLEKSRLLSDRFSAERPKGSFSTLEIQRTEQGDSAMYLCASSTSSRENEKLFFGSGTQLSVL.